Following are 10 T cell receptor beta chains from one sample sequenced in a study of T cell clusters in autoimmune cytopenias. One tube held mixed TRB-A and TRB-B primer pools for touch-down PCR. TCRdb reprocessed the multiplex PCR reads and keeps a single row for each CDR3 protein, giving no DNA. The listing records about 8,100 distinct CDR3 sequences. Roughly 38,000 genome equivalents of blood DNA were amplified for TRB. The specimen sequenced was peripheral blood. All receptors derive from a human donor with an autoimmune cytopenia or autoimmune hepatitis (not recorded which).

This chain links TRBV7-9 with TRBJ1-3. The CDR3 is 13 amino acids. The germline V gene has CDR1 SEHNR and CDR2 FQNEAQ (reference sequence). CDR3 amino acids: CASSHSSGNTIYF.

The chain carries TRBV14 and TRBJ1-2. Germline-derived CDR1 and CDR2 are SGHDN and FVKESK. The CDR3 runs to 13 residues. This CDR3 is CASSQGVAYGYTF. The variable domain in full, with the rest retrieved from reference TRBV14 and TRBJ1-2, is EAGVTQFPSHSVIEKGQTVTLRCDPISGHDNLYWYRRVMGKEIKFLLHFVKESKQDESGMPNNRFLAERTGGTYSTLKVQPAELEDSGVYFCASSQGVAYGYTFGSGTRLTVV.

The CDR3 reads CASTGGVTLYGYTF. The rearrangement links TRBV19 to TRBJ1-2. The CDR3 length is 14 residues. CDR1 is LNHDA, CDR2 SQIVND, per germline (reference sequence).

The gene calls are TRBV6-5 and TRBJ2-7; there is no DNA to check the TCRdb D call of TRBD1. CDR1 and CDR2 from the germline V gene are MNHEY and SVGAGI. This CDR3 is 15 amino acids long. The CDR3 spells CASSYFGGLSYEQYF.

This clonotype is called medium-sized based on its frequency. V gene TRBV6-5 combines with J gene TRBJ1-2; TCRdb's assignment of TRBD1 cannot be checked, as there is no DNA. Germline CDR1 is MNHEY and CDR2 is SVGAGI. The CDR3 runs 15 residues. The CDR3 loop is CASSSPTALRYGYTF.

The rearrangement links TRBV5-1 to TRBJ2-1; TCRdb indicates TRBD1, and absent DNA this call remains unverified. The CDR3 contains 18 residues. Germline CDR1 is SGHRS and CDR2 is YFSETQ. This chain's CDR3 is CASSLVSQGVGSYNEQFF.

This clonotype ranks as medium-sized (0.01 to 0.1%) in terms of frequency. The V call is TRBV6-5, the J call TRBJ2-3; the TCRdb D gene call, TRBD2, has no DNA to confirm it. CDR1 is MNHEY, CDR2 SVGAGI, per germline. The CDR3 loop spans 15 amino acids. The CDR3 sequence: CASSTLAGRGNTQYF.

The chain recombines TRBV5-5 with TRBJ2-7; TCRdb's D gene call, TRBD1, goes unchecked for lack of DNA. The germline CDR1 and CDR2 sequences are SGHKS and YYEKEE (reference sequence). This CDR3 has 12 residues. CDR3: CASSPDRDEQYF.

This clonotype counts as medium-sized by frequency. The V and J genes are TRBV30 and TRBJ2-1; the TCRdb D gene call, TRBD2, has no DNA to confirm it. Per the germline V gene, CDR1 is GTSNPN and CDR2 is SVGIG (reference sequence). This CDR3 has 15 residues. CDR3 residues: CAWSDWRGAYNEQFF.

This chain uses TRBV12-3 or TRBV12-4 with TRBJ1-1; TCRdb reports TRBD1, a call that lacks DNA to check it against. The CDR3 has 14 amino acids. CDR3 amino acids: CASTRQGPLTEAFF.